The clone carrying this T cell receptor (beta chain) has just a few counts. The data are from a study of T-cell reconstitution after alpha-beta-depleted transplantation in children. The CDR3 runs to 13 residues. The V gene lost 5 bases and the J gene lost 6 bases, with 14 bases spanning the gap. The germline CDR1 and CDR2 sequences are SGHAT and FQDESV (reference sequence). Preparation of the TCRbeta library used unique molecular identifiers. TCRdb fed the PCR reads into MiXCR, producing one record per CDR3 protein. This sample has roughly 610,000 distinct CDR3 sequences, with over 9.5% found just once.

The receptor's source is a human donor who donated a stem cell graft to a child with acute myeloid leukemia. This specimen was PBMCs from the stem cell graft donor, taken from the stem cell graft. V gene TRBV11-1 combines with J gene TRBJ2-7; no clear D. The CDR3 loop reads CASSPKKLGEQYF. As DNA, the CDR3 is TGTGCCAGCAGCCCTAAGAAACTGGGCGAGCAGTACTTC. The full variable domain, in which reference TRBV11-1 and TRBJ2-7 provide the parts outside the CDR3, is EAEVAQSPRYKITEKSQAVAFWCDPISGHATLYWYRQILGQGPELLVQFQDESVVDDSQLPKDRFSAERLKGVDSTLKIQPAELGDSAMYLCASSPKKLGEQYFGPGTRLTVT.